Below, one T cell receptor (beta chain) is given with its context. No antigen is known for it. There are no base qualities to consult, and no much larger clone falls within one base. These data originate in a study of T cell repertoires in cytomegalovirus infection (dated by TCRdb to between 2018 and 2020). Some background on the complete study: The peptide stimulations were aimed at well-studied HLA-B-restricted epitopes as well as recently identified HLA-C-restricted CMV epitopes, whose presentation resists viral immunomodulation. The HLA type of each donor mattered for the analysis, because public TCR beta signatures pointed to carriage of CMV infection along with the matching HLA type.

The sample's treatment or condition label is to be understood as: in vitro stimulation with specific CMV peptide epitopes to enrich CMV-specific T cells. Study-level results and caveats: The ex vivo response was dominated by HLA-C-restricted CMV-specific TCR beta clonotypes, and the single most frequent clonotype in two of eight donors was supplied by these HLA-C-restricted clonotypes. In both this cohort and an independent cohort of under 450 donors, the cumulative frequency of public TCR beta family members distinguished carriers of CMV infection plus the relevant HLA type.

The germline V gene specifies LGHNA as CDR1 and YNFKEQ as CDR2. V trim: 1 base; J trim: 5 bases; unmatched bases: 8. Including cysteine and phenylalanine, the CDR3 has 17 amino acids. Just the 51-base CDR3 DNA is kept, in frame starting at base 1. Instrument used: Illumina HiSeq 1500. TCRdb applied fastp at Q25 and MiXCR to the public reads, then kept only in-frame beta chains. Each CDR3 protein appears once, grouped with its most common genes and DNA. The sample table records 80,000 or so distinct CDR3 sequences; roughly 39% of these occur just once. Of the sample, 80% to 95% falls within the top ten clones.

This clonotype originated in a human donor in good health (CMV status not recorded). Some clones in this sample may be carry-over from other donors' samples. The rearranged chain carries TRBV4-2 and TRBJ2-3; 11 nucleotides in the junction match TRBD2. This sample comprised CD8+ T cells from cultured PBMCs, obtained from culture after CMV antigen stimulation. DNA sequence: TGTGCCAGCAGCCAAGGAGGGGTACTAGCGGGAGAAGATACGCAGTATTTT. Its translation is CASSQGGVLAGEDTQYF.